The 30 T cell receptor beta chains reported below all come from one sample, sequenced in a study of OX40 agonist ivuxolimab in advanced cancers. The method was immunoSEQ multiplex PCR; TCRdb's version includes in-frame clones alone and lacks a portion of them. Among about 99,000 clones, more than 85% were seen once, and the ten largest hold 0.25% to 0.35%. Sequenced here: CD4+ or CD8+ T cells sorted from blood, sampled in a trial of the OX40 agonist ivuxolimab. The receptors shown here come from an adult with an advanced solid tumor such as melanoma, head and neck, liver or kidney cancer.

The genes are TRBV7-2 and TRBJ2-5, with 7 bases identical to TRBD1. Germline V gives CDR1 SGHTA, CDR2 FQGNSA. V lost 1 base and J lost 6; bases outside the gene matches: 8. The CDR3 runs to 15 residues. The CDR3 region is CASSLDRGLTKTQYF. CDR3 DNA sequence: TGTGCCAGCAGCTTAGACAGGGGCTTGACGAAGACCCAGTACTTC.

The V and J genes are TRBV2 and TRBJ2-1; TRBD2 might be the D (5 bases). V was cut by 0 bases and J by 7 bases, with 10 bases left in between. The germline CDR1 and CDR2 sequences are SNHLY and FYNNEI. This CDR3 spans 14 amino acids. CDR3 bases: TGTGCCAGCAGTGAAGCGGGGAGACTAAATGAGCAGTTCTTC. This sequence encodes CASSEAGRLNEQFF.

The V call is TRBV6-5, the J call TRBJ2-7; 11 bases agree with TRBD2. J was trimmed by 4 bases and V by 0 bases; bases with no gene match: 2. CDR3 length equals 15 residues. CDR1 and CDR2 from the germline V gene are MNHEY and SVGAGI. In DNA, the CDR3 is TGTGCCAGCAGTTACTCCGGGACTAGCGGATACGAGCAGTACTTC. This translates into CASSYSGTSGYEQYF.

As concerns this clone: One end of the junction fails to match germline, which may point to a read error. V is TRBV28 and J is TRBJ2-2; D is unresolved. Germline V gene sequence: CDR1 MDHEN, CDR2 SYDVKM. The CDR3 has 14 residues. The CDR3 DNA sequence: TGTGCCAACAGTTTATATCTGAACACCGGGGAGCTGTTTTTT. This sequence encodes CANSLYLNTGELFF.

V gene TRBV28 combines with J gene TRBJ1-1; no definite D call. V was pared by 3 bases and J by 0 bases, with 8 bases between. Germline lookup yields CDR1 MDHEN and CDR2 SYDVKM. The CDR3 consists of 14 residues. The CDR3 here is CASSLGRLNTEAFF. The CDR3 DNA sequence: TGTGCCAGCAGTTTGGGCAGATTGAACACTGAAGCTTTCTTT. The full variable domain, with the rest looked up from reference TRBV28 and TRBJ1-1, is DVKVTQSSRYLVKRTGEKVFLECVQDMDHENMFWYRQDPGLGLRLIYFSYDVKMKEKGDIPEGYSVSREKKERFSLILESASTNQTSMYLCASSLGRLNTEAFFGQGTRLTVV.

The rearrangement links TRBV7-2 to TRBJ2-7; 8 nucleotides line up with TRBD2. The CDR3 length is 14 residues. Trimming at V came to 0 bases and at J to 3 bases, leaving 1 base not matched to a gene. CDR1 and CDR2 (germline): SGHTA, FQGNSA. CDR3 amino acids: CASSLASGGYEQYF. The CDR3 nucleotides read TGTGCCAGCAGCTTAGCCAGCGGGGGCTACGAGCAGTACTTC.

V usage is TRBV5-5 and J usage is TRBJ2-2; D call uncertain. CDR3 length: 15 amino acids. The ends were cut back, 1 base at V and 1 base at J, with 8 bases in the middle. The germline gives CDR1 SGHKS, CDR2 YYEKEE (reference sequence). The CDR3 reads CASSLLGQNTGELFF. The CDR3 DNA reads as TGTGCCAGCAGCTTGCTCGGGCAGAACACCGGGGAGCTGTTTTTT.

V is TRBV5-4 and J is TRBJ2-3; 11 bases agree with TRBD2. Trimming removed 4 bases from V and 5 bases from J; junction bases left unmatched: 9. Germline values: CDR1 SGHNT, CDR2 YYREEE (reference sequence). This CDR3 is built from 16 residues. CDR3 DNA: TGTGCCAGCAGCCAGGATAGCGGGAGGGGCGGAGATACGCAGTATTTT. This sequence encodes CASSQDSGRGGDTQYF.

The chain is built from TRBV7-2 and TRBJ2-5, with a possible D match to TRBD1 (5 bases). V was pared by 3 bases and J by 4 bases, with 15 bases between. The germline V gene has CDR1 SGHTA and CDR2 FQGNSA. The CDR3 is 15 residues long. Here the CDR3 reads CASSFIRVSGETQYF. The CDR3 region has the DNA TGTGCCAGCAGCTTTATCAGGGTATCGGGAGAGACCCAGTACTTC.

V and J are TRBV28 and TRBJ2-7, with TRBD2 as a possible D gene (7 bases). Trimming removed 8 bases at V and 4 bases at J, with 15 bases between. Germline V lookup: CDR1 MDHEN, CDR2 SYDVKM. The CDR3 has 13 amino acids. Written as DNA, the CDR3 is TGTGCCAGCCGGGGGGCCCGAATTTACGAGCAGTACTTC. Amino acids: CASRGARIYEQYF.

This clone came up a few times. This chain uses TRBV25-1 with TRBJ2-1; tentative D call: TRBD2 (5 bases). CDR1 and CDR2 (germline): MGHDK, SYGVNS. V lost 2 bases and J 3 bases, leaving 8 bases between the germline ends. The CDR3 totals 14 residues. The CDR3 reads CASSELGNYNEQFF. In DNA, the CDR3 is TGTGCCAGCAGTGAACTCGGGAACTACAATGAGCAGTTCTTC.

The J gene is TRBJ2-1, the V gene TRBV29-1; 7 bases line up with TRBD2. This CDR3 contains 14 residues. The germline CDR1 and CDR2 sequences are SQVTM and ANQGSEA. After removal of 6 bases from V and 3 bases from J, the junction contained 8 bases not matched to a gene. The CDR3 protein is CSVLPTSFYNEQFF. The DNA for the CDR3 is TGCAGCGTGCTGCCGACTAGCTTCTACAATGAGCAGTTCTTC.

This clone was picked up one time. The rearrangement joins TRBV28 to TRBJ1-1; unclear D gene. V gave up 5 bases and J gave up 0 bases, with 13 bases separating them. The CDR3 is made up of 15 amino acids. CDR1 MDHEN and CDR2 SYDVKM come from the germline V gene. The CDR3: CASSPGGSMNTEAFF. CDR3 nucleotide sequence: TGTGCCAGCAGTCCCGGAGGCTCCATGAACACTGAAGCTTTCTTT.

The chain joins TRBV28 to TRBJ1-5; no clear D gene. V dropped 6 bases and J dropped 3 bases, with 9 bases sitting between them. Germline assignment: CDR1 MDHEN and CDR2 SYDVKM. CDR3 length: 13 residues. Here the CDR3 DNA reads TGTGCCAGCAGACCGGGATTCAATCAGCCCCAGCATTTT. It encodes CASRPGFNQPQHF.

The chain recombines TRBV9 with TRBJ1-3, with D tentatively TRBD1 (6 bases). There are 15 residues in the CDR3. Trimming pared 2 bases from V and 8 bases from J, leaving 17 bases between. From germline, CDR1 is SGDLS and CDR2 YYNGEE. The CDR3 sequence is CASSVLEGQRDTIYF. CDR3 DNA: TGTGCCAGCAGCGTTCTCGAGGGACAACGGGACACCATATATTTT.

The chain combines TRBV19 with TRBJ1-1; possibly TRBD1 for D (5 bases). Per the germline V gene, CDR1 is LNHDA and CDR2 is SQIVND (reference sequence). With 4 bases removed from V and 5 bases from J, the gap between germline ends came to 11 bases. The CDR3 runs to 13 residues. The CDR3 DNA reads TGTGCCAGTAGTAGAGGGGTAGGTACTGAAGCTTTCTTT. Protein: CASSRGVGTEAFF.

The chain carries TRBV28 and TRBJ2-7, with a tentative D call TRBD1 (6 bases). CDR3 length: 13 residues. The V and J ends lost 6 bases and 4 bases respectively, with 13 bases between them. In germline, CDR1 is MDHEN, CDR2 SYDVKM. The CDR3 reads CASSRGPIYEQYF. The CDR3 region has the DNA TGTGCCAGCAGCAGGGGACCAATTTACGAGCAGTACTTC.

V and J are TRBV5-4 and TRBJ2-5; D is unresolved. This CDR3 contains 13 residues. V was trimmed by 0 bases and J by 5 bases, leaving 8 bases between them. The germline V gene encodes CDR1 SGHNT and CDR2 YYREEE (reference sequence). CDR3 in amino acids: CASSLVPGETQYF. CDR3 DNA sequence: TGTGCCAGCAGCTTGGTCCCTGGGGAGACCCAGTACTTC.

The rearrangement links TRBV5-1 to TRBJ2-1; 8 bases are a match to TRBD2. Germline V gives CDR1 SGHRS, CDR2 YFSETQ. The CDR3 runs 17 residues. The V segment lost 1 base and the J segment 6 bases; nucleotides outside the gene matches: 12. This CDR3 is CASSLTLGLEFTNEQFF. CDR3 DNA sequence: TGCGCCAGCAGCTTGACTTTGGGACTAGAATTTACCAATGAGCAGTTCTTC.

The CDR3 region has the DNA TGTGCCAGCAGTTACGGACAGGTGAACACTGAAGCTTTCTTT. Translated: CASSYGQVNTEAFF. V usage is TRBV6-5 and J usage is TRBJ1-1; TRBD1 matches 7 bases. The V gene's germline CDR1 is MNHEY and CDR2 SVGAGI. This CDR3 region has 14 residues. V lost 2 bases to trimming and J lost 0 bases; unmatched junction nucleotides: 0.

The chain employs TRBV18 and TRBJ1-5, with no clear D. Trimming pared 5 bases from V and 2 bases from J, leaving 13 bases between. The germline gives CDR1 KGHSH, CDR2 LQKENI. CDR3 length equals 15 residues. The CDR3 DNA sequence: TGTGCCAGCTCAGCGGACGGCTTTGGCAATCAGCCCCAGCATTTT. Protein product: CASSADGFGNQPQHF.

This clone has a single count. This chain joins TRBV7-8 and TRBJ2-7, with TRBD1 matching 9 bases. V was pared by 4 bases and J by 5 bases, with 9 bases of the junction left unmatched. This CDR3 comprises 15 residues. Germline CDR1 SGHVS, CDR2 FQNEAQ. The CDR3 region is CASSSLVGTGNEQYF. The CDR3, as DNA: TGTGCCAGCAGCTCCCTTGTGGGGACAGGGAACGAGCAGTACTTC.

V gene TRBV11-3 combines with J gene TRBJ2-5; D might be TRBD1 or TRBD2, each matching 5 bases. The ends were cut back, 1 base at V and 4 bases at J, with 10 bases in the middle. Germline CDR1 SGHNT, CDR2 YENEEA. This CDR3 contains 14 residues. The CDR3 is CASSLARGAETQYF. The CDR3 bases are TGTGCCAGCAGCTTAGCCCGGGGCGCAGAGACCCAGTACTTC.

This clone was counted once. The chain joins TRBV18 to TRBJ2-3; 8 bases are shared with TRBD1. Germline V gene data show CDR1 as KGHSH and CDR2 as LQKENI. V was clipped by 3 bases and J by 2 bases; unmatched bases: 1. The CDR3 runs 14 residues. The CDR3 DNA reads TGTGCCAGCTCACCGGACAGGGTCACAGATACGCAGTATTTT. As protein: CASSPDRVTDTQYF.

CDR3 DNA sequence: TGTGCCAGCAGCCAAGAGCAGGGGGCTAACTATGGCTACACCTTC. Translating it yields CASSQEQGANYGYTF. The V gene is TRBV4-2, the J gene TRBJ1-2; 7 bases line up with TRBD1. The CDR3 sequence is 15 residues long. Germline V gene sequence: CDR1 LGHNA, CDR2 YNFKEQ. Trimming removed 0 bases from V and 0 bases from J; junction bases left unmatched: 1.

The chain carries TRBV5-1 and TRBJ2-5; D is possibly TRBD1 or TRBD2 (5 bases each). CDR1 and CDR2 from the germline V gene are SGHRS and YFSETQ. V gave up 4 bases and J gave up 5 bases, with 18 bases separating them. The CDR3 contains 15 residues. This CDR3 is CASSLGVGTPETQYF. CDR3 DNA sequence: TGCGCCAGCAGCCTGGGGGTCGGGACCCCGGAGACCCAGTACTTC.

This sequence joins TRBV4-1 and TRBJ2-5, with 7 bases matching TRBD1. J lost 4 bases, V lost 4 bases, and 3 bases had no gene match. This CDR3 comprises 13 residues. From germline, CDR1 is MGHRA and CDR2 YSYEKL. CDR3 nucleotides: TGCGCCAGCAGCCCCCGACAGGGAGAGACCCAGTACTTC. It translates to CASSPRQGETQYF.

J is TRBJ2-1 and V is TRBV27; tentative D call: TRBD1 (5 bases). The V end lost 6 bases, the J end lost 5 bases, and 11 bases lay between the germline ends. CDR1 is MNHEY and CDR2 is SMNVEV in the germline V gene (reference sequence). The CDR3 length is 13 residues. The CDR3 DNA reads TGTGCCAGCAGCCTCCAGGGCGACAATGAGCAGTTCTTC. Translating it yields CASSLQGDNEQFF.

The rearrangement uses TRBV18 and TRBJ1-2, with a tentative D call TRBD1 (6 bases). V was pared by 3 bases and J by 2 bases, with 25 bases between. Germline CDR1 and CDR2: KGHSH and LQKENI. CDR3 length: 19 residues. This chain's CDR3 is CASSPLKDVVKGGNYGYTF. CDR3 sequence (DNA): TGTGCCAGCTCACCGCTTAAGGATGTTGTGAAAGGGGGGAACTATGGCTACACCTTC.

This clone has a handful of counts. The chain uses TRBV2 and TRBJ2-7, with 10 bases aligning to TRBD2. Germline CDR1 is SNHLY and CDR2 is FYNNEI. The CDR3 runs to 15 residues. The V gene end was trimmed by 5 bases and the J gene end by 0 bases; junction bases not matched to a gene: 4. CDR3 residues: CASSRLAGSSYEQYF. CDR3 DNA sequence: TGTGCCAGCAGTAGACTAGCGGGTAGCTCCTACGAGCAGTACTTC.